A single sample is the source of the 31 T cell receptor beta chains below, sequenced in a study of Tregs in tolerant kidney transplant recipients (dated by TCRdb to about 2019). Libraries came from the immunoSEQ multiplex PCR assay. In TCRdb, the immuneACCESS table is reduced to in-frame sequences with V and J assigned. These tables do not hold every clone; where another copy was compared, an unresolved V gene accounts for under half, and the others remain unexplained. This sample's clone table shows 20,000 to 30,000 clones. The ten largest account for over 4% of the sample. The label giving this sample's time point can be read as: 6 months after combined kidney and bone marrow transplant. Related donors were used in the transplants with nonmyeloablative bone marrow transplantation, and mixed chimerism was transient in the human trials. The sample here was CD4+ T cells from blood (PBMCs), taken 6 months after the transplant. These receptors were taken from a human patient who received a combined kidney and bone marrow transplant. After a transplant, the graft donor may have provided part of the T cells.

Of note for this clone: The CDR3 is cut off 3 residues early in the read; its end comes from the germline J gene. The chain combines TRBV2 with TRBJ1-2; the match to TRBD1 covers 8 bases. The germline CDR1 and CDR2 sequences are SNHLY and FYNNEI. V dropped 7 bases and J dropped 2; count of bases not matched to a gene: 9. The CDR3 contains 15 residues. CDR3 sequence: CASTEVTGVNYGYTF. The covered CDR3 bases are TGTGCCAGCACCGAGGTGACAGGGGTAAACTATGGC.

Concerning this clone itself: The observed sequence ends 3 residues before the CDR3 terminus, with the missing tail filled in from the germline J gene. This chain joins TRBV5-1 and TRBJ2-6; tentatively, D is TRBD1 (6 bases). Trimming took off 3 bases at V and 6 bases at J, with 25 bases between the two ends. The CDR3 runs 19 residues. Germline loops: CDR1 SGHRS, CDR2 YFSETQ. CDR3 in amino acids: CASSWGRQASSFSANVLTF. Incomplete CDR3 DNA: TGCGCCAGCAGCTGGGGGCGACAGGCTAGCTCATTCTCGGCCAACGTC.

The covered CDR3 bases are TGTGCCAGCAGTATCCTAGCGGGGGGAGGGGAGACC. Translation gives CASSILAGGGET. The whole CDR3 reads CASSILAGGGETQYF. The chain has TRBV12-3 or TRBV12-4 and TRBJ2-5; 11 bases agree with TRBD2. The CDR3 extends 3 residues past the end of the read, so its final part is completed from the germline J gene. The CDR3 runs to 15 residues. The J segment lost 5 bases and the V segment lost 5 bases, leaving 7 bases of the junction unmatched.

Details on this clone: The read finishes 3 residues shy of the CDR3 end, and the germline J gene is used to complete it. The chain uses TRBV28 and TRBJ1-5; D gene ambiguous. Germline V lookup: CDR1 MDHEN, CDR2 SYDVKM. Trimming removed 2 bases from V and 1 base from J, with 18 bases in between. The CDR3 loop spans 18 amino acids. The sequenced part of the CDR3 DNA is TGTGCCAGCAGTTTACGTCCCCTAGCGATAAGGAGCAATCAGCCC. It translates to CASSLRPLAIRSNQP. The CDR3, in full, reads CASSLRPLAIRSNQPQHF.

The sequenced part of the CDR3 DNA is TGTGCCAGCTCACAAGGACAGGGGCTCTCCTACGAG. This gives the protein CASSQGQGLSYE. The CDR3, in full, reads CASSQGQGLSYEQYF. The genes are TRBV18 and TRBJ2-7, with 9 bases aligning to TRBD1. Read sequence stops 3 residues before the CDR3 end, and the germline J gene provides the missing end. CDR3 length: 15 amino acids. V trimming: 4 bases; J trimming: 0 bases; junction bases outside the gene matches: 4. CDR1 is KGHSH, CDR2 LQKENI, per germline.

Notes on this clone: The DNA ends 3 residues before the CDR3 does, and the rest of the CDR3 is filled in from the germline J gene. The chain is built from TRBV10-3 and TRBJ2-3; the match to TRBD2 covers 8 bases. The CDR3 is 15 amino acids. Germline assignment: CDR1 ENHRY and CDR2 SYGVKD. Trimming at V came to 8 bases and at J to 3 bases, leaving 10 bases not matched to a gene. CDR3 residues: CAIATSGGATDTQYF. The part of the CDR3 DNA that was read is TGTGCCATCGCCACTAGCGGAGGGGCTACAGATACG.

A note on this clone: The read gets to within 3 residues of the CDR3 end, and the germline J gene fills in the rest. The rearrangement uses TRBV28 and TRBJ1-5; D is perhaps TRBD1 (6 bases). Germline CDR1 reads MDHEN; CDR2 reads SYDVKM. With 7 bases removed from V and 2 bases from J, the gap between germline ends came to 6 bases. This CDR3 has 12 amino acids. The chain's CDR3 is CASKGGNQPQHF. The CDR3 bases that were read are TGTGCCAGCAAGGGGGGCAATCAGCCC.

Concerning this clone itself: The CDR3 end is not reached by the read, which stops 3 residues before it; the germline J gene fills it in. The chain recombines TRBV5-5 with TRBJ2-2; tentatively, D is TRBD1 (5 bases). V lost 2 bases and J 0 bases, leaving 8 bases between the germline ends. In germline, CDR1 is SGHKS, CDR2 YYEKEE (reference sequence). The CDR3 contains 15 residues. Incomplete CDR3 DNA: TGTGCCAGCAGCTTAGGGGTACCGAACACCGGGGAG. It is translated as CASSLGVPNTGE. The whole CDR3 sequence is CASSLGVPNTGELFF.

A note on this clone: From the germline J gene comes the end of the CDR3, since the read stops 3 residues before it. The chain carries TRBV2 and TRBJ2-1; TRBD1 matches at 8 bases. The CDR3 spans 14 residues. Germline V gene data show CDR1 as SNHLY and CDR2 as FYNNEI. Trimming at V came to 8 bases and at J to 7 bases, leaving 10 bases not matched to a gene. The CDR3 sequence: CASGGQGSSNEQFF. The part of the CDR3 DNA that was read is TGTGCCAGCGGTGGACAGGGCAGTTCTAATGAG.

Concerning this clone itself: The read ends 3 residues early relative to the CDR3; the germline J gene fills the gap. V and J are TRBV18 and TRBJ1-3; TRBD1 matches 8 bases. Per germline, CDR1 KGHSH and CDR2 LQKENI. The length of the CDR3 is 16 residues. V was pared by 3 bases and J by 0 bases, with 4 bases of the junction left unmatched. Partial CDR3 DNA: TGTGCCAGCTCACCGACAGGGGACATCTCTGGAAACACC. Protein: CASSPTGDISGNT. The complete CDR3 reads CASSPTGDISGNTIYF. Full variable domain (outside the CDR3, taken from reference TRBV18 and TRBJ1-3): NAGVMQNPRHLVRRRGQEARLRCSPMKGHSHVYWYRQLPEEGLKFMVYLQKENIIDESGMPKERFSAEFPKEGPSILRIQQVVRGDSAAYFCASSPTGDISGNTIYFGEGSWLTVV.

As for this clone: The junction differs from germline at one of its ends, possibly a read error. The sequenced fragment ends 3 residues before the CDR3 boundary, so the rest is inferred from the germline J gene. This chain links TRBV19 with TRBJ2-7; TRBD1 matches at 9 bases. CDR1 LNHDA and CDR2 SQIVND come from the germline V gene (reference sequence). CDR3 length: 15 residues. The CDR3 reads CASGIGDRDTAEQYF. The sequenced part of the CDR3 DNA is TGTGCCAGTGGTATAGGGGACAGGGATACGGCCGAG.

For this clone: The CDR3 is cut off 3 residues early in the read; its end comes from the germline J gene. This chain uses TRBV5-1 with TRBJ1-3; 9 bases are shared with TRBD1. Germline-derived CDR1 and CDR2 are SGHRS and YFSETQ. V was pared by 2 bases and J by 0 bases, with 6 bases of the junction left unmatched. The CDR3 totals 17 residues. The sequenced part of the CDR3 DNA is TGCGCCAGCAGCTTACGGGGGACAGGGAGCTCTGGAAACACC. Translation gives CASSLRGTGSSGNT. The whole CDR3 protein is CASSLRGTGSSGNTIYF.

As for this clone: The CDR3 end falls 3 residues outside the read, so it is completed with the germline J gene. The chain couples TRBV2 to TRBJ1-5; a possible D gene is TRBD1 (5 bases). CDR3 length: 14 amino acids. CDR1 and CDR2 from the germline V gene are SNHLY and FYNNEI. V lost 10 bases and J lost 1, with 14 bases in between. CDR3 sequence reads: CATSGSGSNQPQHF. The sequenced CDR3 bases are TGTGCCACCTCGGGCTCAGGGAGCAATCAGCCC.

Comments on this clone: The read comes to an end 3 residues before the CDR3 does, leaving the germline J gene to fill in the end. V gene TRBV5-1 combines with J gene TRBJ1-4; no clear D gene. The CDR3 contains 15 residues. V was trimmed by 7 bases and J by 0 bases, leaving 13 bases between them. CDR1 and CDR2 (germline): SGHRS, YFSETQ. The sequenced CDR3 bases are TGCGCCAGCGGACCTACCGGGGCAACTAATGAAAAA. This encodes CASGPTGATNEK. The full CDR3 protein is CASGPTGATNEKLFF. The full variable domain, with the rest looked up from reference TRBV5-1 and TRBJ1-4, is KAGVTQTPRYLIKTRGQQVTLSCSPISGHRSVSWYQQTPGQGLQFLFEYFSETQRNKGNFPGRFSGRQFSNSRSEMNVSTLELGDSALYLCASGPTGATNEKLFFGSGTQLSVL.

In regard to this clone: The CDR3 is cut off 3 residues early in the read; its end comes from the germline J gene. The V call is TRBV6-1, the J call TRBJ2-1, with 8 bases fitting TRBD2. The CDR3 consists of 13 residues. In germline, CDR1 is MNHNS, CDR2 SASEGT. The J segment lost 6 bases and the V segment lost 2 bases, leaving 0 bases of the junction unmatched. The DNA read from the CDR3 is TGTGCCAGCAGTGAAAGCGGGGGCAATGAG. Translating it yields CASSESGGNE. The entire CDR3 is CASSESGGNEQFF.

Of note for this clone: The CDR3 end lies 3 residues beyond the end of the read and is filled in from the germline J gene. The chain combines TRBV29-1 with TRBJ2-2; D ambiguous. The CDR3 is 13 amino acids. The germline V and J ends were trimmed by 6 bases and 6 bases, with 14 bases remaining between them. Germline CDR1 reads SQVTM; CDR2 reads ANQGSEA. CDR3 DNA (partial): TGCAGCGTACGGCCCTATAGGGCCGGGGAG. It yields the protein CSVRPYRAGE. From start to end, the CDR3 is CSVRPYRAGELFF.

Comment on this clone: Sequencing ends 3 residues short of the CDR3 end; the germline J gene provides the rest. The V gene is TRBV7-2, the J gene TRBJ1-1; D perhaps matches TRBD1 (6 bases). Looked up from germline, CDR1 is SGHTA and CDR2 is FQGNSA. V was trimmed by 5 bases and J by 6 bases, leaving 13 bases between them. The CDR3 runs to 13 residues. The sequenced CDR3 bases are TGTGCCAGCAGCCCTGAGGCAGGGGCTGAA. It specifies CASSPEAGAE. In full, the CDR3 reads CASSPEAGAEAFF.

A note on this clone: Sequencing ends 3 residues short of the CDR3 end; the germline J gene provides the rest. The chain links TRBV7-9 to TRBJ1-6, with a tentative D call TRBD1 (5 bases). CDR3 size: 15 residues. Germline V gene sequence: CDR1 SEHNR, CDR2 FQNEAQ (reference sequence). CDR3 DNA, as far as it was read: TGTGCCAGCACCGGAACAGCGGCGGGGGAATTCCCC. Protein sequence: CASTGTAAGEFP. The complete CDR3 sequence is CASTGTAAGEFPLHF. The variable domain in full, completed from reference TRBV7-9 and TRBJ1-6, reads DTGVSQNPRHKITKRGQNVTFRCDPISEHNRLYWYRQTLGQGPEFLTYFQNEAQLEKSRLLSDRFSAERPKGSFSTLEIQRTEQGDSAMYLCASTGTAAGEFPLHFGNGTRLTVT.

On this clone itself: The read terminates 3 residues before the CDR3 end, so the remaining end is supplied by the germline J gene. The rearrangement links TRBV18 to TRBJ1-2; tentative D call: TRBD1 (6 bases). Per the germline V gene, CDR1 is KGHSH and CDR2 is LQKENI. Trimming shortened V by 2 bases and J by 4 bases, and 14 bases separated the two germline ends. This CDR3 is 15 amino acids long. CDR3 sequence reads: CASSPIYNRAYGYTF. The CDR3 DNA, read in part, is TGTGCCAGCTCACCAATTTACAACAGGGCCTATGGC.

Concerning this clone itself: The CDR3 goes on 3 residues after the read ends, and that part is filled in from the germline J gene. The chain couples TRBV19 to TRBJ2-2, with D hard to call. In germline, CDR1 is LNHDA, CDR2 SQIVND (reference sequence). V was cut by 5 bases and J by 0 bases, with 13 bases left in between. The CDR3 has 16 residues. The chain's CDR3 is CASSGQIPANTGELFF. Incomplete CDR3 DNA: TGTGCCAGTAGTGGGCAGATACCCGCGAACACCGGGGAG.

The part of the CDR3 DNA that was read is TGTGCCAGTAAGGGAGGGCAGGGCTTTAATCAGCCC. Amino acid sequence: CASKGGQGFNQP. The whole CDR3 protein reads CASKGGQGFNQPQHF. V is TRBV19 and J is TRBJ1-5, with D possibly being TRBD1 (5 bases). The read falls 3 residues short of the CDR3 end, and the missing part is taken from the germline J gene. Germline-derived CDR1 and CDR2 are LNHDA and SQIVND (reference sequence). V shed 7 bases and J shed 4 bases, with 17 bases lying between them. The CDR3 spans 15 residues.

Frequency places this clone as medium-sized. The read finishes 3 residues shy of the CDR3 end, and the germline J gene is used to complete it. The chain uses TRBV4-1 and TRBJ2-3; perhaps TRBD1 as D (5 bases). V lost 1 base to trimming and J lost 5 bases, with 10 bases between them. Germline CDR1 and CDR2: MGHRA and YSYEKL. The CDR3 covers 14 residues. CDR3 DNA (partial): TGCGCCAGCAGCCAAGTGGGGCGAGTAGATACG. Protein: CASSQVGRVDT. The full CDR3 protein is CASSQVGRVDTQYF.

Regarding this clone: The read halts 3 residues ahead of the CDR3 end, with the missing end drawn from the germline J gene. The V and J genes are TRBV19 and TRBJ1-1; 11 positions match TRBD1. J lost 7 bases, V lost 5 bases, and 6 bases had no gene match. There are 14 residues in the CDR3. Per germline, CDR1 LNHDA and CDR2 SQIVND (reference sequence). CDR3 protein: CASSSRTGGFEAFF. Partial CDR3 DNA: TGTGCCAGTAGTTCCCGGACAGGGGGCTTTGAA.

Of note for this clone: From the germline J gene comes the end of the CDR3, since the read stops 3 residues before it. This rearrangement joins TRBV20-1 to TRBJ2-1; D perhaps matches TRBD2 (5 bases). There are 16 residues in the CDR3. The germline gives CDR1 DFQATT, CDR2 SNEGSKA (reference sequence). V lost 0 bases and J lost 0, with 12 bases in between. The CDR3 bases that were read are TGCAGTGCTAGAGATGGCGGGCGCACCTCCTACAATGAG. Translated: CSARDGGRTSYNE. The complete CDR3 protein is CSARDGGRTSYNEQFF.

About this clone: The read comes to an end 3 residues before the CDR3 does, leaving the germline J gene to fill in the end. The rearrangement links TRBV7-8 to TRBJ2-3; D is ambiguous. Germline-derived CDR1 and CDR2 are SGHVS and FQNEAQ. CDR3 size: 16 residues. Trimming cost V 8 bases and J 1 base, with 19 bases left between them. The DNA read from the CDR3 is TGTGCCAGCGGCCCCCACCGTGGGCGCGGCACAGATACG. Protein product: CASGPHRGRGTDT. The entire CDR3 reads CASGPHRGRGTDTQYF.

CDR3 bases read: TGTGCCTGGTCGGGACAGAATAATTCACCC. Amino acids: CAWSGQNNSP. The CDR3, in full, reads CAWSGQNNSPLHF. The chain is built from TRBV30 and TRBJ1-6, with 7 bases fitting TRBD1. The read ends 3 residues early relative to the CDR3; the germline J gene fills the gap. The length of the CDR3 is 13 residues. The V segment lost 5 bases and the J segment 5 bases; nucleotides outside the gene matches: 3. CDR1 is GTSNPN, CDR2 SVGIG, per germline (reference sequence).

The CDR3 DNA, read in part, is TGTGCCAGCAGAGAGACAGATAGCAATCAGCCC. Encoded protein: CASRETDSNQP. The entire CDR3 protein reads CASRETDSNQPQHF. The rearrangement uses TRBV7-8 and TRBJ1-5; D might be TRBD1 (5 bases). The read stops 3 residues short of the end of the CDR3; the missing end is completed from the germline J gene. V lost 6 bases to trimming and J lost 0 bases, with 9 bases between them. Germline-derived CDR1 and CDR2 are SGHVS and FQNEAQ. The CDR3 loop spans 14 amino acids.

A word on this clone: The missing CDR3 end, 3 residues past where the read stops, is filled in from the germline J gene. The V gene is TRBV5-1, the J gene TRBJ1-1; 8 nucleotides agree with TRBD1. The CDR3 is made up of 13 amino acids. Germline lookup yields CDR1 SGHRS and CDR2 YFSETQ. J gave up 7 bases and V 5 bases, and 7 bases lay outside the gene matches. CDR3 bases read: TGCGCCAGCAGTTCCTGGACAGGGCGTGAA. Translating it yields CASSSWTGRE. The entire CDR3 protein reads CASSSWTGREAFF. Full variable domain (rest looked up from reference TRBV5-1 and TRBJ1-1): KAGVTQTPRYLIKTRGQQVTLSCSPISGHRSVSWYQQTPGQGLQFLFEYFSETQRNKGNFPGRFSGRQFSNSRSEMNVSTLELGDSALYLCASSSWTGREAFFGQGTRLTVV.

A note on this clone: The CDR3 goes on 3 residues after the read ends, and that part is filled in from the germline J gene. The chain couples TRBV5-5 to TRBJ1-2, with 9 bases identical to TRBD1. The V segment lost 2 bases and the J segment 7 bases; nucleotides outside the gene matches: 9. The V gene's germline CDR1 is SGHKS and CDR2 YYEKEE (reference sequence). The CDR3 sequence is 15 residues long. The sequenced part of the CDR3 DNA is TGTGCCAGCAGCTTACAACAGGGGGCGTCGGTTGGC. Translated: CASSLQQGASVG. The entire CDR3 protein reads CASSLQQGASVGYTF.

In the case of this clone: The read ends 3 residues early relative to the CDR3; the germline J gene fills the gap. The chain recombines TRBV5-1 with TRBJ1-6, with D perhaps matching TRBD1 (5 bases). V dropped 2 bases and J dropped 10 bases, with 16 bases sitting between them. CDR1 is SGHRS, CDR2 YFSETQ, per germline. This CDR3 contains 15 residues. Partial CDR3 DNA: TGCGCCAGCAGCTTAGCTGGGGGGGAACGATCACCC. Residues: CASSLAGGERSP. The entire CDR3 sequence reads CASSLAGGERSPLHF.

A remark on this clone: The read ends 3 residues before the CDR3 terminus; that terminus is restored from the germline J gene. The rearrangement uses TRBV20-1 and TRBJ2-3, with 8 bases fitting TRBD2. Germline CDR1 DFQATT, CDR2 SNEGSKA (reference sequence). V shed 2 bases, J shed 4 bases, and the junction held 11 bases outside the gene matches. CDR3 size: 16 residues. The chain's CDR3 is CSARLLAAPLPDTQYF. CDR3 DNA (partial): TGCAGTGCTAGATTACTAGCGGCCCCCCTCCCAGATACG.